Below, one T cell receptor (beta chain) is given with its context. Its matching antigen is unknown. What was amplified from RNA transcripts were TCR beta CDR3 regions. During a first-round RT-PCR of the TCR CDR3, the HTBI primer set was used. TCRdb re-derived calls from the multiplex PCR reads in MiXCR, one entry per CDR3 protein. In the table there are around 420,000 distinct CDR3 sequences, roughly 13% of which are singletons. V was trimmed by 0 bases and J by 4 bases, leaving 19 bases between them. The length of the CDR3 is 17 residues. The germline gives CDR1 LGHDT, CDR2 YNNKEL (reference sequence). This record comes from a study of T cells in Graves' hyperthyroidism and ophthalmopathy. The study's findings and limits: The authors' 13 V-J model separated ophthalmopathy from stable hyperthyroidism. Most expanded thyroid clonotypes above 0.001 recurred in blood.

The sample consisted of blood. The clonotype originates from a woman younger than 30 with Graves' hyperthyroidism. The chain is built from TRBV3-1 and TRBJ2-7; D assignment may be TRBD1 or TRBD2 (5 bases each). The CDR3 spells CASSQDVETAALYEQYF. CDR3 in DNA: TGTGCCAGCAGCCAAGATGTGGAGACAGCGGCTTTATACGAGCAGTACTTC.